One and the same sample provided the 19 T cell receptor beta chains below, sequenced in a study of beta chain features in type 1 diabetes. Every isolated RNA sample was fully reverse transcribed, so sequencing captured expressed TCRB transcripts. Method: immunoSEQ multiplex PCR; TCRdb's copy keeps in-frame clones and lacks some. Of roughly 400,000 clones listed, around 15% were seen once; the top ten hold more than 0.015%. The sequencing sample was made of naive CD4+ T cells from blood. Receptor source: a young woman in good health.

This clone was counted a few times. DNA of the CDR3: TGTGCCAGCAGCGCACTAACAGGGGGCCTGGAGCTGTTTTTT. Translated: CASSALTGGLELFF. The chain couples TRBV5-4 to TRBJ1-4, with TRBD1 identical over 9 bases. The J call could be wrong; TRBJ2-2 is a better fit for the DNA end. The CDR3 has 14 residues. Germline V CDR1 and CDR2: SGHNT, YYREEE (reference sequence).

The chain uses TRBV4-1 and TRBJ2-4, with D perhaps TRBD2 (5 bases). The length of the CDR3 is 22 residues. The V and J ends lost 0 bases and 0 bases respectively, with 27 bases between them. Germline CDR1 MGHRA, CDR2 YSYEKL. CDR3 sequence (DNA): TGCGCCAGCAGCCAAGAAGTCGGCAGCGGCTCACCGGGCCTGGGAGCCAAAAACATTCAGTACTTC. This sequence encodes CASSQEVGSGSPGLGAKNIQYF.

This clone was seen more than once but under ten times. The chain recombines TRBV28 with TRBJ2-7; 11 nucleotides align to TRBD1. The germline CDR1 and CDR2 sequences are MDHEN and SYDVKM. The CDR3 loop spans 15 amino acids. J lost 4 bases, V lost 7 bases, and 9 bases had no gene match. The CDR3 DNA sequence: TGTGCCAGCACTTCCTGGACAGGGGGCATTTACGAGCAGTACTTC. Its protein product is CASTSWTGGIYEQYF.

The chain employs TRBV5-1 and TRBJ2-2, with TRBD2 matching over 10 bases. The junction had 6 bases not matched to a gene; V was cut back by 0 bases and J by 4 bases. The CDR3 is 17 amino acids. Germline CDR1 SGHRS, CDR2 YFSETQ. As DNA, the CDR3 is TGCGCCAGCAGCTTGGATCCTAGCGGGAGAGGCACCGGGGAGCTGTTTTTT. It encodes CASSLDPSGRGTGELFF.

The rearrangement uses TRBV7-3 and TRBJ2-7, with TRBD1 as a possible D gene (5 bases). Germline loops: CDR1 SGHTA, CDR2 FQGTGA. Trimming stripped 2 bases from V and 4 bases from J, with 9 bases between. CDR3 length equals 13 residues. CDR3 nucleotides: TGTGCCAGCAGCTTAGGACATCCTTACGAGCAGTACTTC. Translated, it gives CASSLGHPYEQYF.

The CDR3 sequence: CSVGKTGSPSGNTIYF. The CDR3 DNA follows: TGCAGCGTTGGGAAAACAGGTTCGCCGAGTGGAAACACCATATATTTT. The chain links TRBV29-1 to TRBJ1-3; tentatively, D is TRBD1 (5 bases). CDR3 length equals 16 residues. V lost 4 bases and J lost 3, with 19 bases in between. Germline V gives CDR1 SQVTM, CDR2 ANQGSEA.

The sample holds a few counts of this clone. The rearrangement uses TRBV28 and TRBJ2-3; the match to TRBD2 covers 14 bases. Germline assignment: CDR1 MDHEN and CDR2 SYDVKM. V lost 4 bases to trimming and J lost 5 bases; unmatched junction nucleotides: 14. The CDR3 consists of 19 residues. CDR3 nucleotide sequence: TGTGCCAGCAGTTCGAGTGCTTGGGGGACTAGCGGGAGAGAAGATACGCAGTATTTT. Its translation: CASSSSAWGTSGREDTQYF. The variable domain in full, completed from reference TRBV28 and TRBJ2-3, reads DVKVTQSSRYLVKRTGEKVFLECVQDMDHENMFWYRQDPGLGLRLIYFSYDVKMKEKGDIPEGYSVSREKKERFSLILESASTNQTSMYLCASSSSAWGTSGREDTQYFGPGTRLTVL.

The rearrangement links TRBV1 to TRBJ2-7; TRBD2 reflects the table's D call only, with no check against the DNA. TRBV1 is flagged as a pseudogene. The length of the CDR3 is 16 residues. The CDR3 spells CTSRILLAAFSYEQYF. The CDR3 nucleotides read TGCACCAGCAGAATATTACTAGCGGCCTTCTCCTACGAGCAGTACTTC.

This clone was detected a few times. The chain joins TRBV6-5 to TRBJ2-7; D gene ambiguous. V lost 0 bases to trimming and J lost 0 bases, with 9 bases between them. CDR3 size: 15 residues. The germline gives CDR1 MNHEY, CDR2 SVGAGI. The CDR3 bases are TGTGCCAGCAGTTACTCATCCGGAGCCTCCTACGAGCAGTACTTC. Translation gives CASSYSSGASYEQYF.

The chain employs TRBV28 and TRBJ2-1; D may be TRBD2 (5 bases). The CDR3 loop spans 12 amino acids. The germline V gene encodes CDR1 MDHEN and CDR2 SYDVKM. The V gene lost 6 bases and the J gene lost 6 bases, with 9 bases spanning the gap. CDR3 nucleotide sequence: TGTGCCAGCAGCGGGAACCCCAATGAGCAGTTCTTC. Protein sequence: CASSGNPNEQFF.

There are a few counts of this clone. V is TRBV7-2 and J is TRBJ2-5; 8 positions agree with TRBD2. The trim removed 5 bases at V and 2 bases at J, leaving 4 bases unmatched. CDR3 size: 14 residues. Germline-derived CDR1 and CDR2 are SGHTA and FQGNSA. CDR3 sequence reads: CASSPGGAQETQYF. CDR3 bases: TGTGCCAGCAGCCCCGGGGGGGCACAAGAGACCCAGTACTTC.

This clone was recorded a few times. The genes are TRBV29-1 and TRBJ2-7, with 11 bases fitting TRBD1. Germline CDR1 and CDR2: SQVTM and ANQGSEA. J lost 5 bases, V lost 6 bases, and 9 bases had no gene match. The CDR3 runs to 14 residues. The CDR3 is CSVAGQGAVHEQYF. DNA of the CDR3: TGCAGCGTCGCTGGACAGGGGGCTGTCCACGAGCAGTACTTC.

This clone was observed a handful of times. The chain links TRBV29-1 to TRBJ1-5, with 7 bases that match TRBD1. Per germline, CDR1 SQVTM and CDR2 ANQGSEA. The CDR3 has 16 amino acids. The J segment lost 6 bases and the V segment lost 4 bases, leaving 15 bases of the junction unmatched. The CDR3, as DNA: TGCAGCGTTGGGTTTGGTTCAGGGGGTCGTGGTCAGCCCCAGCATTTT. Translated: CSVGFGSGGRGQPQHF. Full variable domain (rest looked up from reference TRBV29-1 and TRBJ1-5): SAVISQKPSRDICQRGTSLTIQCQVDSQVTMMFWYRQQPGQSLTLIATANQGSEATYESGFVIDKFPISRPNLTFSTLTVSNMSPEDSSIYLCSVGFGSGGRGQPQHFGDGTRLSIL.

The V and J genes are TRBV28 and TRBJ2-5; 7 positions match TRBD1. CDR1 is MDHEN, CDR2 SYDVKM, per germline. V lost 5 bases and J lost 4; bases outside the gene matches: 19. The CDR3 is 18 amino acids. The CDR3 DNA reads as TGTGCCAGCAGTAAGCTAACCGGGACAGCGACGTTCGGAGAGACCCAGTACTTC. It is translated as CASSKLTGTATFGETQYF.

The V call is TRBV29-1, the J call TRBJ2-3, with D tentatively TRBD1 (5 bases). The germline gives CDR1 SQVTM, CDR2 ANQGSEA. The CDR3 covers 11 residues. Trimming shortened V by 5 bases and J by 6 bases, and 9 bases separated the two germline ends. CDR3 DNA sequence: TGCAGCGTTCAGGGAACTGATACGCAGTATTTT. This sequence encodes CSVQGTDTQYF.

The gene calls are TRBV29-1 and TRBJ1-2; 8 nucleotides match TRBD1. The length of the CDR3 is 11 residues. Per the germline V gene, CDR1 is SQVTM and CDR2 is ANQGSEA. J gave up 8 bases and V 6 bases, and 5 bases lay outside the gene matches. This CDR3 is CSVATGGGYTF. The CDR3 DNA follows: TGCAGCGTGGCAACAGGGGGAGGCTACACCTTC.

This rearrangement joins TRBV9 to TRBJ2-1; 10 nucleotides agree with TRBD2. J was trimmed by 8 bases and V by 3 bases; bases with no gene match: 11. The CDR3 sequence is 16 residues long. Germline V gene sequence: CDR1 SGDLS, CDR2 YYNGEE. CDR3 sequence: CASSAPGLAYKDEQFF. In nucleotides, the CDR3 is TGTGCCAGCAGCGCCCCGGGACTAGCGTATAAGGATGAGCAGTTCTTC.

The chain couples TRBV7-8 to TRBJ2-5, with 11 bases that match TRBD2. V lost 2 bases, J lost 1 base, and 3 bases stayed unmatched. Germline V lookup: CDR1 SGHVS, CDR2 FQNEAQ. This CDR3 has 16 amino acids. CDR3 protein: CASSLRLAGTQETQYF. CDR3 sequence (DNA): TGTGCCAGCAGCTTAAGACTAGCGGGGACCCAAGAGACCCAGTACTTC.

In its sample, this clone was seen a few times. The V call is TRBV19, the J call TRBJ2-1; 11 nucleotides align to TRBD1. The CDR3 runs to 12 residues. The germline V gene has CDR1 LNHDA and CDR2 SQIVND (reference sequence). With 4 bases clipped from V and 14 bases from J, the junction kept 4 bases outside the gene matches. The CDR3 region has the DNA TGTGCCAGTAGTAGGGGGGGACAGGGGGAGTTCTTC. The encoded protein is CASSRGGQGEFF.